These 18 T cell receptor beta chains were all obtained from the same sample, sequenced in a study of blood T cell repertoires in COVID-19. The method was immunoSEQ multiplex PCR; TCRdb's version includes in-frame clones alone and lacks a portion of them. The sample includes roughly 180,000 clones, roughly 80% of them seen just once. What was sequenced was peripheral blood. The receptor source for this set is a woman aged 25 to 39 with acute or convalescent COVID-19.

The rearrangement links TRBV4-2 to TRBJ2-1, with 8 bases identical to TRBD1. This CDR3 has 15 residues. V was clipped by 4 bases and J by 5 bases; unmatched bases: 7. Germline CDR1 is LGHNA and CDR2 is YNFKEQ. The CDR3 reads CASSRAGQGDNEQFF. The CDR3 region has the DNA TGTGCCAGCAGCCGAGCTGGACAGGGCGACAATGAGCAGTTCTTC.

This clone was recorded at least ten times. The chain has TRBV19 and TRBJ1-5, with D unresolved. The germline gives CDR1 LNHDA, CDR2 SQIVND (reference sequence). This CDR3 spans 14 amino acids. The V end lost 9 bases, the J end lost 4 bases, and 16 bases lay between the germline ends. The CDR3 protein is CARTRPLGNQPQHF. In DNA, the CDR3 is TGTGCCAGAACTAGGCCGCTGGGGAATCAGCCCCAGCATTTT.

The J gene is TRBJ1-5, the V gene TRBV19, with D unresolved. Trimming stripped 1 base from V and 5 bases from J, with 12 bases between. This CDR3 contains 15 residues. Germline CDR1 LNHDA, CDR2 SQIVND (reference sequence). The CDR3 loop reads CASSIAGGSYQPQHF. In DNA, the CDR3 is TGTGCCAGTAGTATAGCTGGAGGTAGTTATCAGCCCCAGCATTTT.

The rearrangement uses TRBV28 and TRBJ2-6; possibly TRBD2 for D (7 bases). V gave up 6 bases and J gave up 0 bases, with 15 bases separating them. The V gene's germline CDR1 is MDHEN and CDR2 SYDVKM. CDR3 length: 17 amino acids. CDR3 coding DNA: TGTGCCAGCAGGGAGGGGGGGACCATCTCTGGGGCCAACGTCCTGACTTTC. Translating gives CASREGGTISGANVLTF. Combining the CDR3 with reference TRBV28 and TRBJ2-6 gives the whole variable domain DVKVTQSSRYLVKRTGEKVFLECVQDMDHENMFWYRQDPGLGLRLIYFSYDVKMKEKGDIPEGYSVSREKKERFSLILESASTNQTSMYLCASREGGTISGANVLTFGAGSRLTVL.

The chain is built from TRBV4-3 and TRBJ2-1; 7 nucleotides align to TRBD2. This CDR3 is 16 amino acids long. Germline CDR1 LGHNA, CDR2 YSLEER. The junction had 9 bases not matched to a gene; V was cut back by 1 base and J by 6 bases. Here the CDR3 reads CASSQVRDWGGNEQFF. The CDR3 nucleotides read TGCGCCAGCAGCCAAGTTCGGGACTGGGGGGGCAATGAGCAGTTCTTC.

The V gene is TRBV5-6, the J gene TRBJ2-7, with 9 bases aligning to TRBD2. V was clipped by 2 bases and J by 6 bases; unmatched bases: 6. Germline V gene lookup returns CDR1 SGHDT and CDR2 YYEEEE. The CDR3 totals 14 residues. DNA of the CDR3: TGTGCCAGCAGCTTACCTAGCGGGACAATCGAGCAGTACTTC. Protein: CASSLPSGTIEQYF.

J is TRBJ1-1 and V is TRBV5-1; D remains unclear. The CDR3 consists of 13 residues. The V end was cut by 7 bases, the J end by 2 bases, with 12 bases between. In germline, CDR1 is SGHRS, CDR2 YFSETQ. CDR3: CASQHSFNTEAFF. The CDR3 bases are TGCGCCAGCCAACACAGTTTTAACACTGAAGCTTTCTTT.

The chain uses TRBV14 and TRBJ1-2; the match to TRBD1 covers 12 bases. The CDR3 spans 18 residues. The ends lost 4 bases at V and 8 bases at J; junction bases unmatched: 17. CDR1 is SGHDN, CDR2 FVKESK, per germline. As DNA, the CDR3 is TGTGCCAGCAGCCCGAATGCGGGACAGGGGGCTAACGGATGGGGCTACACCTTC. It codes for CASSPNAGQGANGWGYTF.

V and J are TRBV6-5 and TRBJ2-1, with 9 bases that match TRBD1. This CDR3 is built from 16 residues. V lost 4 bases, J lost 5 bases, and 9 bases stayed unmatched. The V gene's germline CDR1 is MNHEY and CDR2 SVGAGI. The CDR3: CASSLDRGGFNNEQFF. For the CDR3, the DNA is TGTGCCAGCAGTTTGGACAGGGGCGGATTTAACAATGAGCAGTTCTTC.

This chain uses TRBV6-4 with TRBJ2-5; 10 bases agree with TRBD1. Germline CDR1 and CDR2: MRHNA and SNTAGT. V was clipped by 0 bases and J by 4 bases; unmatched bases: 5. The CDR3 runs to 16 residues. CDR3 DNA sequence: TGTGCCAGCAGTGACTCCCCGGGACAGGGGCGAGAGACCCAGTACTTC. Translation: CASSDSPGQGRETQYF.

This clone turned up a few times. The chain couples TRBV6-4 to TRBJ1-1; D ambiguous. The germline V gene has CDR1 MRHNA and CDR2 SNTAGT. The germline V and J ends were trimmed by 4 bases and 5 bases, with 11 bases remaining between them. The CDR3 is 13 amino acids. For the CDR3, the DNA is TGTGCCAGCAGTGTAGATTTCAGGACTGAAGCTTTCTTT. Protein: CASSVDFRTEAFF.

The gene calls are TRBV29-1 and TRBJ1-2; 8 bases line up with TRBD1. CDR1 is SQVTM and CDR2 is ANQGSEA in the germline V gene. The J segment lost 8 bases and the V segment lost 6 bases, leaving 11 bases of the junction unmatched. CDR3 length equals 13 residues. The CDR3 spells CSVGSRGPGGYTF. The CDR3 DNA follows: TGCAGCGTCGGTAGCAGGGGGCCTGGGGGCTACACCTTC.

This rearrangement joins TRBV7-8 to TRBJ1-2; D ambiguous. Per germline, CDR1 SGHVS and CDR2 FQNEAQ. Trimming left V 4 bases short and J 4 bases short, with 13 bases between. CDR3 length: 14 amino acids. DNA of the CDR3: TGTGCCAGCAGCTCATACACTAACATCTATGGCTACACCTTC. Translating it yields CASSSYTNIYGYTF.

This chain connects TRBV13 to TRBJ1-2, with a weak D call TRBD1 (5 bases). Trimming stripped 0 bases from V and 6 bases from J, with 5 bases between. The CDR3 is made up of 12 amino acids. Per the germline V gene, CDR1 is PRHDT and CDR2 is FYEKMQ (reference sequence). The CDR3 region is CASSLGGDGYTF. CDR3 DNA sequence: TGTGCCAGCAGCTTAGGAGGGGATGGCTACACCTTC.

V usage is TRBV18 and J usage is TRBJ1-6; D remains unclear. Germline lookup yields CDR1 KGHSH and CDR2 LQKENI. CDR3 length: 13 residues. The V gene lost 4 bases and the J gene lost 5 bases, with 6 bases spanning the gap. CDR3 loop: CASSQADNSPLHF. The CDR3 DNA reads TGTGCCAGCTCACAGGCGGATAATTCACCCCTCCACTTT. The full variable domain, its missing parts supplied by reference TRBV18 and TRBJ1-6, is NAGVMQNPRHLVRRRGQEARLRCSPMKGHSHVYWYRQLPEEGLKFMVYLQKENIIDESGMPKERFSAEFPKEGPSILRIQQVVRGDSAAYFCASSQADNSPLHFGNGTRLTVT.

The CDR3 DNA reads as TGTGCCAGCAGCTTGAGGACAGGGGAGTACGAGCAGTACTTC. Protein sequence: CASSLRTGEYEQYF. This chain connects TRBV11-1 to TRBJ2-7, with 9 bases matching TRBD1. This CDR3 has 14 amino acids. V lost 3 bases, J lost 4 bases, and 4 bases stayed unmatched. Germline CDR1 and CDR2: SGHAT and FQDESV (reference sequence).

CDR3: CASSQTSGGSTDTQYF. CDR3 DNA: TGTGCCAGCAGCCAAACCTCAGGGGGGAGCACAGATACGCAGTATTTT. The chain uses TRBV4-2 and TRBJ2-3; the D gene is possibly TRBD1 (7 bases). CDR1 and CDR2 (germline): LGHNA, YNFKEQ. The CDR3 spans 16 residues. Trimming removed 2 bases from V and 0 bases from J, with 12 bases in between.

The rearrangement uses TRBV3-1 (or the pseudogene TRBV3-2) and TRBJ2-1; TRBD2 matches 15 bases. The CDR3 is 15 amino acids. V was clipped by 7 bases and J by 9 bases; unmatched bases: 7. Germline V CDR1 and CDR2: LGHDT, YNNKEL (reference sequence). This CDR3 is CASTFSGLAGGEQFF. The CDR3 DNA is TGTGCCAGCACCTTTTCGGGACTAGCGGGAGGTGAGCAGTTCTTC.